A single sample gave rise to the 20 T cell receptor beta chains below, sequenced in a study of CXCR3-negative and CXCR3-positive naive CD8 T cells. Preparation of TRB cDNA libraries relied on 5' RACE carrying UMI labels. TCRdb reanalyzed the 5' RACE reads and collapses them to one entry per CDR3 protein, without DNA. Its listing shows fewer than 80,000 distinct CDR3 sequences. Sequenced material: naive CXCR3- CD8+ T cells from blood. The subset here: CD45RO-CCR7+CD27+CD95- naive CD8+ T cells lacking CXCR3 (TNR3-). These receptors originate from a human donor in good health. Some clones in this sample may be carry-over from other donors' samples.

The gene calls are TRBV6-2 or TRBV6-3 and TRBJ1-1; TCRdb selects TRBD1, and the lack of DNA leaves this call unchecked. The CDR3 runs to 13 residues. Germline CDR1 is MNHEY and CDR2 is SVGEGT. The CDR3 is CASSYWGVGEAFF.

The CDR3 here is CASSWGQGIIDEQFF. The chain recombines TRBV5-1 with TRBJ2-1; TCRdb's D gene call, TRBD1, goes unchecked for lack of DNA. The length of the CDR3 is 15 residues. The germline V gene encodes CDR1 SGHRS and CDR2 YFSETQ.

The chain has TRBV28 and TRBJ2-5; with no DNA, the TCRdb D assignment of TRBD1 cannot be verified. CDR3 length equals 17 residues. Germline CDR1 and CDR2: MDHEN and SYDVKM. The CDR3 spells CASSALEGGFHQETQYF.

The V gene is TRBV7-2, the J gene TRBJ2-7. Germline lookup yields CDR1 SGHTA and CDR2 FQGNSA. This CDR3 comprises 14 residues. This CDR3 is CASSAADSSYEQYF.

The chain has TRBV2 and TRBJ2-1. From germline, CDR1 is SNHLY and CDR2 FYNNEI. CDR3 length equals 15 residues. The CDR3: CASRESGSEYNEQFF.

The chain uses TRBV5-1 and TRBJ2-2. Germline-derived CDR1 and CDR2 are SGHRS and YFSETQ. This CDR3 is 14 amino acids long. This CDR3 is CASSLVSGTGELFF. Full variable domain (remainder filled in from reference TRBV5-1 and TRBJ2-2): KAGVTQTPRYLIKTRGQQVTLSCSPISGHRSVSWYQQTPGQGLQFLFEYFSETQRNKGNFPGRFSGRQFSNSRSEMNVSTLELGDSALYLCASSLVSGTGELFFGEGSRLTVL.

CDR3 in amino acids: CASSYSLRVASGYEQYF. The rearrangement uses TRBV6-2 or TRBV6-3 and TRBJ2-7; there is no DNA to check the TCRdb D call of TRBD2. The length of the CDR3 is 17 residues. Germline V gene data show CDR1 as MNHEY and CDR2 as SVGEGT.

V gene TRBV29-1 combines with J gene TRBJ1-1. The CDR3 has 11 residues. The V gene's germline CDR1 is SQVTM and CDR2 ANQGSEA. Here the CDR3 reads CSVGLNTEAFF.

The chain uses TRBV7-8 and TRBJ1-1. The germline CDR1 and CDR2 sequences are SGHVS and FQNEAQ. The CDR3 loop spans 15 amino acids. The chain's CDR3 is CASSLEIEFYTEAFF.

The CDR3 region is CASSESLNLQGNEQYF. The V call is TRBV10-1, the J call TRBJ2-7; without DNA, the TCRdb call of TRBD1 cannot be checked. Per germline, CDR1 WNHNN and CDR2 SYGVQD (reference sequence). This CDR3 is 16 amino acids long.

V usage is TRBV5-6 and J usage is TRBJ2-5. The CDR3 spans 14 residues. Germline CDR1 and CDR2: SGHDT and YYEEEE. The chain's CDR3 is CASSLGDAQETQYF.

The chain couples TRBV5-1 to TRBJ2-1. This CDR3 spans 16 amino acids. Germline V gives CDR1 SGHRS, CDR2 YFSETQ. This chain's CDR3 is CASSLGPGGSYNEQFF.

The CDR3 spells CASSQEWTEAFF. The rearrangement joins TRBV14 to TRBJ1-1. This CDR3 contains 12 residues. The V gene's germline CDR1 is SGHDN and CDR2 FVKESK.

The chain is built from TRBV7-9 and TRBJ2-7. Germline CDR1 reads SEHNR; CDR2 reads FQNEAQ (reference sequence). The CDR3 loop spans 11 amino acids. The CDR3 reads CASGWEYEQYF.

This chain connects TRBV20-1 to TRBJ2-7; TCRdb outputs TRBD1, but without DNA this stays unchecked. Germline V gene lookup returns CDR1 DFQATT and CDR2 SNEGSKA (reference sequence). The CDR3 length is 14 residues. The CDR3 here is CSARDTGPHYEQYF.

This chain links TRBV7-7 with TRBJ2-3; checking the TCRdb D call of TRBD1 is not possible without DNA. The CDR3 runs to 15 residues. CDR1 and CDR2 from the germline V gene are SSHAT and FNYEAQ (reference sequence). CDR3 in amino acids: CASSSGHSTTDTQYF.

The chain uses TRBV5-6 and TRBJ2-5; TCRdb's assignment of TRBD1 cannot be checked, as there is no DNA. Germline CDR1 SGHDT, CDR2 YYEEEE. The CDR3 runs to 14 residues. CDR3 sequence reads: CASSPVDSGETQYF.

This chain joins TRBV29-1 and TRBJ1-3. The germline V gene encodes CDR1 SQVTM and CDR2 ANQGSEA. This CDR3 has 14 residues. The CDR3 sequence is CSVEVQSSGNTIYF.

This sequence joins TRBV5-6 and TRBJ2-7; TCRdb's assignment of TRBD2 cannot be checked, as there is no DNA. The germline V gene encodes CDR1 SGHDT and CDR2 YYEEEE. CDR3 length: 15 residues. The CDR3 protein is CASSLGAGGHYEQYF.

This chain joins TRBV6-4 and TRBJ2-1; TCRdb names TRBD1, which stays unverified in the absence of DNA. The germline V gene has CDR1 MRHNA and CDR2 SNTAGT. This CDR3 is built from 15 residues. The CDR3: CASNHPGVGYNEQFF.